The T cell receptor (beta chain) described here comes from a study of T cells expressing NK-cell markers. The CDR3 sequence is 15 residues long. Germline lookup yields CDR1 SEHNR and CDR2 FQNEAQ (reference sequence). TCRdb reworked the 5' RACE reads into one entry per CDR3 protein, no DNA. Its listing shows roughly 180,000 distinct CDR3 sequences. The sequence was collected from a woman aged 18 to 69 in good health. Sequencing was carried out using blood T cells: a sorted CD56 or NKG2C T cell subset, CD4+ or CD8+ T cells, or bulk PBMC T cells (not recorded which). The chain uses TRBV7-9 and TRBJ1-1; the D call from TCRdb, TRBD1, cannot be confirmed without DNA. The CDR3: CASSLDRGPYTEAFF.